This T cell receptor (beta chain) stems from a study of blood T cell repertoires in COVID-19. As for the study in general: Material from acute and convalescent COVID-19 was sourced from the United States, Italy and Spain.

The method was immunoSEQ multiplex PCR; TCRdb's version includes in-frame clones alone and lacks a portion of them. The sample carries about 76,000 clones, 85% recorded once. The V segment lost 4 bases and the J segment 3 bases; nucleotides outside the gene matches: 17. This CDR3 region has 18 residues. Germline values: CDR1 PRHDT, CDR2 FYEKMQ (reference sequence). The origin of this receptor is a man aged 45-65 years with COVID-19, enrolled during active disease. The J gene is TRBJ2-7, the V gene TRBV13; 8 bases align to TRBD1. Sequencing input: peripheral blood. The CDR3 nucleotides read TGTGCCAGCAGCTCGGACAGGGAAAGGGTGGAGTGGAACTACGAGCAGTACTTC. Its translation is CASSSDRERVEWNYEQYF.